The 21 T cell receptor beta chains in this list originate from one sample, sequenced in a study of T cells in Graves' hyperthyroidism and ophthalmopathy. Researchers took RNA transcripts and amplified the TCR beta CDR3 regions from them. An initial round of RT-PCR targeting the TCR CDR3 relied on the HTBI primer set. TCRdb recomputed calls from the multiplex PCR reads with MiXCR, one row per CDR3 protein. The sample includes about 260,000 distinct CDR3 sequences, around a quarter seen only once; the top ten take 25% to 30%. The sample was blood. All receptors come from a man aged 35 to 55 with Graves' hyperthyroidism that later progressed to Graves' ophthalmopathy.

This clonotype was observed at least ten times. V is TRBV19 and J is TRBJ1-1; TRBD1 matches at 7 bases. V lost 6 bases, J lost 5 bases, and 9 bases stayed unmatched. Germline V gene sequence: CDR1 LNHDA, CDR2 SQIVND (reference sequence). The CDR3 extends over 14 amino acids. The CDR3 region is CASSLRQGWTEAFF. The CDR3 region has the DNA TGTGCCAGTAGCCTCAGACAGGGCTGGACTGAAGCTTTCTTT.

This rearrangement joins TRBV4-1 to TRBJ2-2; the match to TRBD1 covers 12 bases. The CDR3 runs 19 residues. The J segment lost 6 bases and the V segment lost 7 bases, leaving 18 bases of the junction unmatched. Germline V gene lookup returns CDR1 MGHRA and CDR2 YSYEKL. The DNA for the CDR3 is TGCGCCAGCACCGAGCTCTTGGGACAGGGGGCGCGGAAGTCCGGGGAGCTGTTTTTT. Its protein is CASTELLGQGARKSGELFF.

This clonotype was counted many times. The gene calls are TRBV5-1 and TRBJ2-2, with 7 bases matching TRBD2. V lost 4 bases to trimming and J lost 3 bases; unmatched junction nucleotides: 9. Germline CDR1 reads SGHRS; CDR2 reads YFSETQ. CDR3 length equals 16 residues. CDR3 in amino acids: CASSPPGLEYTGELFF. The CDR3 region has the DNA TGCGCCAGCAGCCCCCCCGGACTAGAATACACCGGGGAGCTGTTTTTT.

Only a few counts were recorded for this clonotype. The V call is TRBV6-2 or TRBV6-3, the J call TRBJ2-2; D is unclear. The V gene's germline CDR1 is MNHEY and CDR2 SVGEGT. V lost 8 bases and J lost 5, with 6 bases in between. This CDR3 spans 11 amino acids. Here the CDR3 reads CASAETGELFF. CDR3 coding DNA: TGTGCCAGCGCGGAAACCGGGGAGCTGTTTTTT.

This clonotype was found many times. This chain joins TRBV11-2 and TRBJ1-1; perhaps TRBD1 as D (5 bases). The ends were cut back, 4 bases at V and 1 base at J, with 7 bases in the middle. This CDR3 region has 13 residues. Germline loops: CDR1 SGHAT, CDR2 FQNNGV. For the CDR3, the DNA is TGTGCCAGCAGCTCAGGGAGGAACACTGAAGCTTTCTTT. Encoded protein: CASSSGRNTEAFF.

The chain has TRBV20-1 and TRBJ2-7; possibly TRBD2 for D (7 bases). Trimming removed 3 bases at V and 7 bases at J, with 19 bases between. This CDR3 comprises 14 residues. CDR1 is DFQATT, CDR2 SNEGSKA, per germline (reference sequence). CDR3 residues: CSASKGGTRGEQYF. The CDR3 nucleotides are TGCAGTGCTAGCAAGGGGGGGACGAGAGGTGAGCAGTACTTC.

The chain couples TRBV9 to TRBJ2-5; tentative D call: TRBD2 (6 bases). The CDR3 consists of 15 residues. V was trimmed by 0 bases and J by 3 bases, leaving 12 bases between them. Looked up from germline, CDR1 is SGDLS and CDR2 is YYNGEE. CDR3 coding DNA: TGTGCCAGCAGCGTAGACGGGGGTCGCGAAGAGACCCAGTACTTC. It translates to CASSVDGGREETQYF.

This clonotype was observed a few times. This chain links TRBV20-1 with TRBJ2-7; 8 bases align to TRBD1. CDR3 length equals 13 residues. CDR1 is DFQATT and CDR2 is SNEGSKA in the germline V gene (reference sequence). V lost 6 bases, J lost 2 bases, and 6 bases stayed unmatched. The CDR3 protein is CSALTGATYEQYF. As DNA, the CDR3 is TGCAGTGCCCTGACAGGGGCGACCTACGAGCAGTACTTC.

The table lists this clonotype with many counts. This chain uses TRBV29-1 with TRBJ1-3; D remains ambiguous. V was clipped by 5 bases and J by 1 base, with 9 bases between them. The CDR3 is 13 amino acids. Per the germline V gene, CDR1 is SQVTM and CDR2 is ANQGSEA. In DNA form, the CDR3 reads TGCAGCGTTCAAGGGTCTTCTGGAAACACCATATATTTT. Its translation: CSVQGSSGNTIYF. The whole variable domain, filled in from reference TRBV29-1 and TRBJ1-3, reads SAVISQKPSRDICQRGTSLTIQCQVDSQVTMMFWYRQQPGQSLTLIATANQGSEATYESGFVIDKFPISRPNLTFSTLTVSNMSPEDSSIYLCSVQGSSGNTIYFGEGSWLTVV.

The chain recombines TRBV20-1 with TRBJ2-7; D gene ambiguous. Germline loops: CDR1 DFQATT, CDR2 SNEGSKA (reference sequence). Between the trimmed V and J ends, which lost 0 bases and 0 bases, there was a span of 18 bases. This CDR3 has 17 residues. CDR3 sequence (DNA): TGCAGTGCTAGAGATCCGTTGGCAGCACTGAGCTCCTACGAGCAGTACTTC. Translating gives CSARDPLAALSSYEQYF.

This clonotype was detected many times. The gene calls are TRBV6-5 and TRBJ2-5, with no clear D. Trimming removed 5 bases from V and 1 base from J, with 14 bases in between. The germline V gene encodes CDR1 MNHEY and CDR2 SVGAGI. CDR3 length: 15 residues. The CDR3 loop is CASSRPANAQETQYF. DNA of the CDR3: TGTGCCAGCAGTAGACCTGCGAACGCCCAAGAGACCCAGTACTTC.

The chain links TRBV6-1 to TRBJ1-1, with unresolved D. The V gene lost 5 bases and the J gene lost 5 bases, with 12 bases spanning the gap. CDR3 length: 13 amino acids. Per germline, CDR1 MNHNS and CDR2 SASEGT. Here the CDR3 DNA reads TGTGCCAGCAGTCCACCATTGTTAACTGAAGCTTTCTTT. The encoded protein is CASSPPLLTEAFF.

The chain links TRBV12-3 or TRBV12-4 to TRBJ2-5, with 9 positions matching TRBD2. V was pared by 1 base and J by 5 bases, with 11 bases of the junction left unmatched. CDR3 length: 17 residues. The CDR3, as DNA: TGTGCCAGCAGTTTAGGACCTATAGCGGGAGTGGCGGAGACCCAGTACTTC. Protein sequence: CASSLGPIAGVAETQYF.

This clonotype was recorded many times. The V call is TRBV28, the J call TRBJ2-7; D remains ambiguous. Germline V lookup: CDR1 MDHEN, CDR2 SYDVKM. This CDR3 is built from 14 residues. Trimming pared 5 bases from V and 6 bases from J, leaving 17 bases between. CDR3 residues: CASSRARTLGEQYF. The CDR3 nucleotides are TGTGCCAGCAGTCGAGCCCGCACCCTAGGCGAGCAGTACTTC.

The CDR3 loop is CASRPMRRDGNQPQHF. CDR3 coding DNA: TGTGCCAGCAGGCCTATGCGCCGGGACGGTAATCAGCCCCAGCATTTT. The chain uses TRBV6-1 and TRBJ1-5; possibly TRBD1 for D (5 bases). This CDR3 comprises 16 residues. Looked up from germline, CDR1 is MNHNS and CDR2 is SASEGT. V dropped 6 bases and J dropped 4 bases, with 19 bases sitting between them.

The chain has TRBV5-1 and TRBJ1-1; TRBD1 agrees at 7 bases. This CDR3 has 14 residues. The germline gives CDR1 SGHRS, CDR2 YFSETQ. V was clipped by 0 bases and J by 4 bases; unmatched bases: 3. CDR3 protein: CASSLEQGITEAFF. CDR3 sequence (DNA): TGCGCCAGCAGCTTGGAACAGGGGATCACTGAAGCTTTCTTT.

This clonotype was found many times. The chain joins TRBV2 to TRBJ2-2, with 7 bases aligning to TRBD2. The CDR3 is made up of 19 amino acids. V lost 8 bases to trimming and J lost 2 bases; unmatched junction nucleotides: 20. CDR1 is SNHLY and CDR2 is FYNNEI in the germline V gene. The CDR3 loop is CASGTLSFWLAENTGELFF. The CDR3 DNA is TGTGCCAGCGGCACTCTCTCATTTTGGCTAGCGGAAAACACCGGGGAGCTGTTTTTT. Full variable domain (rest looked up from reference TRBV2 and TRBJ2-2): EPEVTQTPSHQVTQMGQEVILRCVPISNHLYFYWYRQILGQKVEFLVSFYNNEISEKSEIFDDQFSVERPDGSNFTLKIRSTKLEDSAMYFCASGTLSFWLAENTGELFFGEGSRLTVL.

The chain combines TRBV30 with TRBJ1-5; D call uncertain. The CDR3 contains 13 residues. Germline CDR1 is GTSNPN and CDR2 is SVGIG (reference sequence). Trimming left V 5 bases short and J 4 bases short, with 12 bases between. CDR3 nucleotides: TGTGCCTGGGCAATTGGGCTTAATCAGCCCCAGCATTTT. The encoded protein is CAWAIGLNQPQHF.

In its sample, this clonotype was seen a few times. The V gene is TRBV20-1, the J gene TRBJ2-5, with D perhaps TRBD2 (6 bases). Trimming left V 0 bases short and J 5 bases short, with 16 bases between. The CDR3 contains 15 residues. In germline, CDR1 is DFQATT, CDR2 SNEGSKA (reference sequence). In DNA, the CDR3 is TGCAGTGCTAGAGATCCGCGGGAAGGGACGGAGACCCAGTACTTC. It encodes CSARDPREGTETQYF.

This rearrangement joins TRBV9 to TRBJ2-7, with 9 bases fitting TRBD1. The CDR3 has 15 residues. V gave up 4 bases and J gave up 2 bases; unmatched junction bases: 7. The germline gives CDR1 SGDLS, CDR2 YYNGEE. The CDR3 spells CASSPGQGWTYEQYF. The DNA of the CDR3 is TGTGCCAGCAGCCCGGGACAGGGTTGGACCTACGAGCAGTACTTC.

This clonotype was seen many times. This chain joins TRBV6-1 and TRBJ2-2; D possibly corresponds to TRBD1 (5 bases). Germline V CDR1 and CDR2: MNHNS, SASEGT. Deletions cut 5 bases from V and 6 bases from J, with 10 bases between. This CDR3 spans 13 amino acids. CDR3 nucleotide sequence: TGTGCCAGCAGTAAGAAGACAGCCGGGGAGCTGTTTTTT. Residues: CASSKKTAGELFF.